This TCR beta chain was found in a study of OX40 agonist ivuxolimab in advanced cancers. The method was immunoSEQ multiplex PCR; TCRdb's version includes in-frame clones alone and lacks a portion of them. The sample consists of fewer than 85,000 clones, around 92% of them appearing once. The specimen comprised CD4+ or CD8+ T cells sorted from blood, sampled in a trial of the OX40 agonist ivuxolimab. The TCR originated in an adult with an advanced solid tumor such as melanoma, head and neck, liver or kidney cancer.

CDR3 nucleotide sequence: TGTGCCAGCAGCCCACAGACCGATCAGAGGGGCGAGCAGTACTTC. It codes for CASSPQTDQRGEQYF. The chain recombines TRBV7-9 with TRBJ2-7; TRBD1 or TRBD2 may be the D gene (5 bases each). Germline lookup yields CDR1 SEHNR and CDR2 FQNEAQ (reference sequence). V lost 5 bases to trimming and J lost 6 bases, with 20 bases between them. The CDR3 length is 15 residues.